This section outlines one TCR beta chain sequence together with its context. These data originate in a study of blood T cell repertoires in COVID-19. With 6 bases clipped from V and 0 bases from J, the junction kept 18 bases outside the gene matches. Germline V gene sequence: CDR1 SGDLS, CDR2 YYNGEE. The CDR3 spans 19 residues. Source study methods: Estimated nucleated cell counts came from reference gene primer amplification. Measured with immunoSEQ multiplex PCR; TCRdb has only the in-frame clones, and not every one. The DNA gave D and trimming, while V, J and clone size come from that table. The sample carries some 97,000 clones, approximately 90% recorded once.

The source is a man aged 55-75 years with acute or convalescent COVID-19. The chain uses TRBV9 and TRBJ1-2; the match to TRBD1 covers 9 bases. The sequenced sample was peripheral blood. The CDR3 region is CASTRGAGQGEIANYGYTF. DNA of the CDR3: TGTGCCAGCACCCGAGGGGCGGGACAGGGAGAAATAGCTAACTATGGCTACACCTTC.